This T cell receptor beta chain was sequenced during a study of PD-L1 blockade in urothelial cancer. Whole-study context: Bladder-origin urothelial cancer in males covered twenty-five of 29 patients.

Repertoires were generated with immunoSEQ multiplex PCR, while TCRdb's copy carries only in-frame clones and drops some. The sample consists of more than 55,000 clones, 75% to 90% of them appearing once. Time point of the sample: pretreatment peripheral blood. The clonotype originates from a man aged 70 or older with urothelial cancer. This material consisted of PBMCs, taken around atezolizumab (anti-PD-L1) treatment.

The CDR3 sequence: CASSFQRASSYNEQFF. The DNA for the CDR3 is TGTGCCAGCAGCTTTCAGCGGGCGAGCTCCTACAATGAGCAGTTCTTC. V and J are TRBV5-6 and TRBJ2-1; TRBD2 might be the D (6 bases). From germline, CDR1 is SGHDT and CDR2 YYEEEE. The CDR3 sequence is 16 residues long. V was cut by 2 bases and J by 0 bases, with 12 bases left in between.